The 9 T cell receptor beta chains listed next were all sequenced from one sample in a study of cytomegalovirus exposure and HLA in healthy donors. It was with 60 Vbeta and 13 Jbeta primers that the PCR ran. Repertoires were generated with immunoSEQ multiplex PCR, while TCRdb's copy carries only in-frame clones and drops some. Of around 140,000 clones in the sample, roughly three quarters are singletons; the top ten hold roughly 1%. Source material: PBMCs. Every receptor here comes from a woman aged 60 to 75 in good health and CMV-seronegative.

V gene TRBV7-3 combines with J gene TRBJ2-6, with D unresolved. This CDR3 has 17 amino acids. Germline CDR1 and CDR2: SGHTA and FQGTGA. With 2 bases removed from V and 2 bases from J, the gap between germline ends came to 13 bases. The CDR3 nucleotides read TGTGCCAGCAGCTTACGGTCCCCAGGTACTGGGGCCAACGTCCTGACTTTC. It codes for CASSLRSPGTGANVLTF.

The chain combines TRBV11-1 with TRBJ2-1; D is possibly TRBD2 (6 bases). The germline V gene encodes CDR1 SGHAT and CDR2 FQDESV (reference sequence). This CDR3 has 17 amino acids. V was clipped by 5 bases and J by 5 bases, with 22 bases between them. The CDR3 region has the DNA TGTGCCAGCAGCCTTGGGACTTGGGATAAGTCTAACAATGAGCAGTTCTTC. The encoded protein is CASSLGTWDKSNNEQFF.

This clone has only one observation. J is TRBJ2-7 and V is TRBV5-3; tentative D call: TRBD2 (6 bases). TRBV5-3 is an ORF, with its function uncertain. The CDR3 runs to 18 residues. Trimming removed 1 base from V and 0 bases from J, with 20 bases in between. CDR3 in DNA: TGTGCCAGAAGCTTGCACAGTTACGGGACTCGTAGCTCCTACGAGCAGTACTTC. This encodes CARSLHSYGTRSSYEQYF.

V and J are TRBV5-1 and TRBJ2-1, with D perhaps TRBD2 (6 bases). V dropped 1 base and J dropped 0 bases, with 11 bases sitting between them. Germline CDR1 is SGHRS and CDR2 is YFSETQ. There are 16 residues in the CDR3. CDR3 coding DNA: TGCGCCAGCAGCTTGTCGGGGGTAAGCTCCTACAATGAGCAGTTCTTC. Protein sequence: CASSLSGVSSYNEQFF.

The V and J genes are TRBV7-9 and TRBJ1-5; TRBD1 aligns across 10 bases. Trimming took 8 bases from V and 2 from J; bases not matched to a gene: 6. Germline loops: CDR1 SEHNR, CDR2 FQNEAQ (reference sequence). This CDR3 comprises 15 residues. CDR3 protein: CASDRGPPGNQPQHF. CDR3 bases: TGTGCCAGCGACAGGGGGCCCCCCGGCAATCAGCCCCAGCATTTT.

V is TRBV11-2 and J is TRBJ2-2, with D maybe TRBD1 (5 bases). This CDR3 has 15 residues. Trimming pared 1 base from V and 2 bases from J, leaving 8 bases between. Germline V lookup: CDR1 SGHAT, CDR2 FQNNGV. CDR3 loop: CASSLVGANTGELFF. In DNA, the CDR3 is TGTGCCAGCAGCTTAGTAGGGGCCAACACCGGGGAGCTGTTTTTT.

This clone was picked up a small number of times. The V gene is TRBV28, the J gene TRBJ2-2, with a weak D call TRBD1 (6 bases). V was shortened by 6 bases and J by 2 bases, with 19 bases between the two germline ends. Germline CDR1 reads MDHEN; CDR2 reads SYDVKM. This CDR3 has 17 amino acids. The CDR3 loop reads CASRIQTGTTNTGELFF. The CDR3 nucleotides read TGTGCCAGCAGGATACAAACCGGGACAACCAACACCGGGGAGCTGTTTTTT.

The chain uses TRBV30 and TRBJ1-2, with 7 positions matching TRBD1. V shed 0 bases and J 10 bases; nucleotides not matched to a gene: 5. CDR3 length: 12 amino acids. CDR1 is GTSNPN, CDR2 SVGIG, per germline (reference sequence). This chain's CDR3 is CAWSVRQGDYTF. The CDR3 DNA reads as TGTGCCTGGAGTGTACGCCAGGGGGACTACACCTTC.

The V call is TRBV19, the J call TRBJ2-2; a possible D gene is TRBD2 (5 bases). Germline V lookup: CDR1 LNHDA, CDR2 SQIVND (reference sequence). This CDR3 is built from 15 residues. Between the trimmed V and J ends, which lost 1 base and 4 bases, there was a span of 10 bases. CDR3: CASSIVSSGTGELFF. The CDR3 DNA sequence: TGTGCCAGTAGTATAGTCAGCAGCGGCACCGGGGAGCTGTTTTTT.